These 30 T cell receptor beta chains were all obtained from the same sample, sequenced in a study of T cells after yellow fever vaccination. TCRdb used MiXCR to reprocess the 5' RACE reads, holding one entry per CDR3 protein. This table has around 100,000 distinct CDR3 sequences, under 9% appearing once. Material: CD8+ T cells sorted from PBMCs, obtained 45 days after the yellow fever booster vaccination. The source of these receptors is a man younger than 45 who received the YFV17D yellow fever vaccine.

This clonotype came up many times. The gene calls are TRBV7-8 and TRBJ2-2; 13 bases align to TRBD2. CDR1 is SGHVS and CDR2 is FQNEAQ in the germline V gene. This CDR3 contains 16 residues. Losses at the gene ends were 5 bases for V and 4 bases for J; bases not matched to a gene: 4. The CDR3 bases are TGTGCCAGCAGCGAAGGACTAGCGGGAGTCACCGGGGAGCTGTTTTTT. This sequence encodes CASSEGLAGVTGELFF.

There are a few counts of this clonotype. V is TRBV20-1 and J is TRBJ2-7, with a tentative D call TRBD1 (8 bases). CDR3 length equals 18 residues. In germline, CDR1 is DFQATT, CDR2 SNEGSKA (reference sequence). Trimming pared 6 bases from V and 2 bases from J, leaving 29 bases between. CDR3 loop: CSAFPTEPTGGGPYEQYF. DNA of the CDR3: TGCAGTGCCTTCCCGACCGAGCCTACAGGGGGAGGGCCCTACGAGCAGTACTTC.

This clonotype was found a few times. The chain has TRBV11-2 and TRBJ2-3; D is perhaps TRBD1 (5 bases). Trimming took 4 bases from V and 5 from J, leaving 10 bases between them. This CDR3 contains 13 residues. Germline loops: CDR1 SGHAT, CDR2 FQNNGV. CDR3 region: CASSSAQGDTQYF. DNA of the CDR3: TGTGCCAGCAGCTCCGCGCAGGGAGATACGCAGTATTTT.

About this clonotype itself: A much larger clone differs by one base, so this may be a read error. The genes are TRBV5-1 and TRBJ2-7; the D gene could be TRBD1 or TRBD2 (7 bases each). The CDR3 has 13 residues. Germline CDR1 and CDR2: SGHRS and YFSETQ. Trimming removed 8 bases from V and 2 bases from J, with 14 bases in between. As DNA, the CDR3 is TGCGCCAGGCGGGGGACAGTAACCTACGAGCAGTACTTC. Translation gives CARRGTVTYEQYF.

This clonotype was observed a handful of times. The chain has TRBV4-3 and TRBJ2-7; 8 nucleotides match TRBD2. V gave up 1 base and J gave up 4 bases; unmatched junction bases: 6. CDR1 LGHNA and CDR2 YSLEER come from the germline V gene. The CDR3 extends over 15 amino acids. The CDR3 sequence: CASSQGPGGRYEQYF. The CDR3 DNA reads as TGCGCCAGCAGCCAAGGCCCCGGCGGGAGGTACGAGCAGTACTTC.

Regarding this clonotype: This clone may be a read error of a much larger clone one base away. The rearrangement links TRBV7-6 to TRBJ2-5; D possibly corresponds to TRBD2 (6 bases). The CDR3 is made up of 14 amino acids. V lost 1 base and J lost 5, with 11 bases in between. From germline, CDR1 is SGHVS and CDR2 FNYEAQ. CDR3 residues: CASSLVTGDETQYF. The DNA for the CDR3 is TGTGCCAGCAGCTTAGTGACGGGGGACGAGACCCAGTACTTC.

The J gene is TRBJ2-4, the V gene TRBV4-2; 9 nucleotides line up with TRBD2. Germline V gene lookup returns CDR1 LGHNA and CDR2 YNFKEQ. The CDR3 runs to 17 residues. With 3 bases clipped from V and 6 bases from J, the junction kept 12 bases outside the gene matches. The CDR3: CASSQNPAGGMGNIQYF. The CDR3 DNA sequence: TGTGCCAGCAGCCAGAATCCTGCGGGAGGGATGGGAAACATTCAGTACTTC.

In this sample, this clonotype turned up a few times. This chain uses TRBV11-3 with TRBJ2-1; TRBD2 matches at 7 bases. The CDR3 contains 16 residues. Trimming at V came to 6 bases and at J to 1 base, leaving 9 bases not matched to a gene. Germline loops: CDR1 SGHNT, CDR2 YENEEA. CDR3 coding DNA: TGTGCCAGCAGTCAGGATAGCGGGTCATCCTACAATGAGCAGTTCTTC. Amino acid sequence: CASSQDSGSSYNEQFF.

This clonotype was counted at least ten times. The rearrangement uses TRBV20-1 and TRBJ1-4; 7 nucleotides align to TRBD1. The germline CDR1 and CDR2 sequences are DFQATT and SNEGSKA (reference sequence). This CDR3 spans 14 amino acids. V shed 6 bases, J shed 3 bases, and the junction held 7 bases outside the gene matches. The CDR3 bases are TGCAGTGCCCGTGACAGGGTGTCTAATGAAAAACTGTTTTTT. Its translation: CSARDRVSNEKLFF.

There are many counts of this clonotype. The V call is TRBV21-1, the J call TRBJ2-7; TRBD2 is the table's D call and was not checked against the DNA. TRBV21-1 is classified as a pseudogene. CDR3 length equals 14 residues. The CDR3 sequence is CASTLAGGAYEQYF. DNA for the CDR3: TGTGCCTCGACACTAGCGGGAGGAGCCTACGAGCAGTACTTC.

This clonotype came up a few times. This rearrangement joins TRBV3-1 to TRBJ2-5; D uncertain. Trimming pared 0 bases from V and 1 base from J, leaving 9 bases between. The germline V gene has CDR1 LGHDT and CDR2 YNNKEL (reference sequence). This CDR3 has 15 residues. CDR3 residues: CASSQDGLPQETQYF. CDR3 DNA: TGTGCCAGCAGCCAAGATGGGCTACCCCAAGAGACCCAGTACTTC.

This clonotype was recorded many times. The V call is TRBV5-1, the J call TRBJ2-1; TRBD2 aligns across 16 bases. The germline gives CDR1 SGHRS, CDR2 YFSETQ. The ends lost 6 bases at V and 7 bases at J; junction bases unmatched: 4. The CDR3 has 15 amino acids. CDR3 protein: CASTEGLAGGNEQFF. The CDR3 bases are TGCGCCAGCACCGAGGGACTAGCGGGAGGGAATGAGCAGTTCTTC. Supplemented by reference TRBV5-1 and TRBJ2-1, the full variable domain reads KAGVTQTPRYLIKTRGQQVTLSCSPISGHRSVSWYQQTPGQGLQFLFEYFSETQRNKGNFPGRFSGRQFSNSRSEMNVSTLELGDSALYLCASTEGLAGGNEQFFGPGTRLTVL.

This clonotype was observed at least ten times. The chain is built from TRBV12-3 or TRBV12-4 and TRBJ2-3; D is ambiguous. V lost 6 bases, J lost 2 bases, and 18 bases lay in between. The CDR3 totals 16 residues. The CDR3 coding sequence is TGTGCCAGCAGCCAAGGACGGTCCTGGTCCACAGATACGCAGTATTTT. Residues: CASSQGRSWSTDTQYF.

This chain joins TRBV7-9 and TRBJ2-2, with D uncertain. The V end was cut by 5 bases, the J end by 7 bases, with 8 bases between. The CDR3 totals 12 residues. Germline lookup yields CDR1 SEHNR and CDR2 FQNEAQ (reference sequence). The CDR3 spells CASSTENGELFF. For the CDR3, the DNA is TGTGCCAGCAGCACGGAGAACGGGGAGCTGTTTTTT.

This clonotype was picked up a small number of times. V and J are TRBV5-4 and TRBJ2-7; 7 bases agree with TRBD2. Germline V gene sequence: CDR1 SGHNT, CDR2 YYREEE (reference sequence). The V gene end was trimmed by 3 bases and the J gene end by 2 bases; junction bases not matched to a gene: 2. There are 13 residues in the CDR3. The CDR3 nucleotides are TGTGCCAGCAGCTACCGGGGGGCCTACGAGCAGTACTTC. Encoded protein: CASSYRGAYEQYF.

This clonotype has at least ten counts. The chain couples TRBV20-1 to TRBJ2-2; TRBD2 is a possible D gene (5 bases). Trimming took off 6 bases at V and 1 base at J, with 9 bases between the two ends. This CDR3 is 13 amino acids long. CDR1 is DFQATT and CDR2 is SNEGSKA in the germline V gene (reference sequence). CDR3 residues: CSAHGLNTGELFF. DNA of the CDR3: TGCAGTGCGCATGGACTGAACACCGGGGAGCTGTTTTTT.

V gene TRBV6-4 combines with J gene TRBJ2-1; 9 nucleotides match TRBD2. This CDR3 has 15 amino acids. V was clipped by 0 bases and J by 10 bases; unmatched bases: 7. CDR1 is MRHNA, CDR2 SNTAGT, per germline. For the CDR3, the DNA is TGTGCCAGCAGTGACTCCCTAGCGGGATTCTCCGAGCAGTTCTTC. Translating gives CASSDSLAGFSEQFF.

This clonotype was seen a handful of times. V and J are TRBV9 and TRBJ2-1, with 9 positions matching TRBD2. The CDR3 sequence is 16 residues long. V trimming: 4 bases; J trimming: 7 bases; junction bases outside the gene matches: 12. CDR1 and CDR2 (germline): SGDLS, YYNGEE. CDR3 loop: CASSLGSGRKGNEQFF. The CDR3 nucleotides read TGTGCCAGCAGCCTAGGGAGCGGGAGGAAGGGAAATGAGCAGTTCTTC.

This clonotype has a handful of counts. This rearrangement joins TRBV25-1 to TRBJ2-5, with no clear D. The CDR3 runs 12 residues. CDR1 MGHDK and CDR2 SYGVNS come from the germline V gene. V was clipped by 8 bases and J by 2 bases, with 9 bases between them. CDR3 protein: CASGDVQETQYF. The CDR3 DNA follows: TGTGCCAGCGGGGATGTACAAGAGACCCAGTACTTC.

This clonotype was observed at least ten times. This chain connects TRBV29-1 to TRBJ2-7; the D is unclear. Germline V gene data show CDR1 as SQVTM and CDR2 as ANQGSEA. Trimming removed 6 bases from V and 0 bases from J, with 12 bases in between. The CDR3 contains 13 residues. The DNA of the CDR3 is TGCAGCGTGGCAACAAGCAGCTCCTACGAGCAGTACTTC. This codes for CSVATSSSYEQYF.

The sample holds many counts of this clonotype. The V and J genes are TRBV7-8 and TRBJ2-5; 7 nucleotides agree with TRBD2. This CDR3 region has 15 residues. Germline V gives CDR1 SGHVS, CDR2 FQNEAQ. Unmatched junction bases numbered 13, after V lost 3 bases and J lost 9 bases. In DNA, the CDR3 is TGTGCCAGCAGCTTCCCGCTAAGCGGGGCCCAGTCCCAGTACTTC. This translates into CASSFPLSGAQSQYF.

The gene calls are TRBV18 and TRBJ2-7; D is perhaps TRBD1 (6 bases). This CDR3 contains 16 residues. Looked up from germline, CDR1 is KGHSH and CDR2 is LQKENI. V dropped 5 bases and J dropped 3 bases, with 20 bases sitting between them. The CDR3 reads CASSKEQGADYYEQYF. CDR3 nucleotides: TGTGCCAGCTCAAAAGAACAGGGAGCCGACTACTACGAGCAGTACTTC.

The chain is built from TRBV30 and TRBJ2-4; TRBD2 matches at 7 bases. The trim removed 4 bases at V and 5 bases at J, leaving 14 bases unmatched. CDR1 GTSNPN and CDR2 SVGIG come from the germline V gene (reference sequence). CDR3 length: 16 residues. The CDR3 DNA reads TGTGCCTGGACCGGTCCCAGCGGACGGGGGGAAAACATTCAGTACTTC. This sequence encodes CAWTGPSGRGENIQYF.

This clonotype was recorded many times. The CDR3 DNA reads TGCAGCGTTGAACGCCAAGAGACCCAGTACTTC. Translated: CSVERQETQYF. V usage is TRBV29-1 and J usage is TRBJ2-5; D remains ambiguous. Germline CDR1 SQVTM, CDR2 ANQGSEA. This CDR3 has 11 amino acids. The ends were cut back, 2 bases at V and 1 base at J, with 2 bases in the middle. The full variable domain, in which reference TRBV29-1 and TRBJ2-5 provide the parts outside the CDR3, is SAVISQKPSRDICQRGTSLTIQCQVDSQVTMMFWYRQQPGQSLTLIATANQGSEATYESGFVIDKFPISRPNLTFSTLTVSNMSPEDSSIYLCSVERQETQYFGPGTRLLVL.

The J gene is TRBJ2-7, the V gene TRBV20-1; D might be TRBD2 (5 bases). CDR3 length equals 12 residues. Between the trimmed V and J ends, which lost 3 bases and 3 bases, there was a span of 9 bases. Germline CDR1 reads DFQATT; CDR2 reads SNEGSKA (reference sequence). The CDR3 DNA reads TGCAGTGCTAGGGACGGAGGCTACGAGCAGTACTTC. Protein: CSARDGGYEQYF.

V gene TRBV4-1 combines with J gene TRBJ2-7; 8 bases fit TRBD2. V shed 3 bases, J shed 6 bases, and the junction held 4 bases outside the gene matches. This CDR3 spans 13 amino acids. CDR1 is MGHRA, CDR2 YSYEKL, per germline. CDR3 loop: CASSHLSGTEQYF. The CDR3 coding sequence is TGCGCCAGCAGCCATCTTAGCGGGACCGAGCAGTACTTC.

This clonotype showed up many times. The chain links TRBV12-3 or TRBV12-4 to TRBJ2-1; possibly TRBD1 for D (6 bases). The CDR3 runs to 15 residues. V was pared by 5 bases and J by 5 bases, with 16 bases between. Written as DNA, the CDR3 is TGTGCCAGCAGTCCCCTGGGACACCAAAACAATGAGCAGTTCTTC. Amino acid sequence: CASSPLGHQNNEQFF.

The chain uses TRBV3-1 and TRBJ2-2; no reliable D call. This CDR3 comprises 12 residues. Per the germline V gene, CDR1 is LGHDT and CDR2 is YNNKEL (reference sequence). The ends were cut back, 1 base at V and 9 bases at J, with 6 bases in the middle. CDR3 sequence: CASSQAARELFF. CDR3 DNA: TGTGCCAGCAGCCAAGCCGCCCGGGAGCTGTTTTTT.

This clonotype was recorded at least ten times. The chain links TRBV28 to TRBJ2-1, with no clear D. Germline V gene data show CDR1 as MDHEN and CDR2 as SYDVKM. With 6 bases removed from V and 6 bases from J, the gap between germline ends came to 15 bases. This CDR3 has 14 amino acids. CDR3 coding DNA: TGTGCCAGCAGCTTACCCGTGGGTCGCAATGAGCAGTTCTTC. This sequence encodes CASSLPVGRNEQFF.

A few counts support this clonotype. This CDR3 reads CASALGDSTDTQYF. The CDR3 nucleotides read TGTGCCAGCGCTCTAGGGGATAGCACAGATACGCAGTATTTT. The chain uses TRBV12-3 or TRBV12-4 and TRBJ2-3, with D perhaps TRBD1 (5 bases). The CDR3 covers 14 residues. V gave up 8 bases and J gave up 0 bases, with 12 bases separating them.